This T cell receptor beta chain comes out of a study of cytomegalovirus exposure and HLA in healthy donors. Concerning this clone itself: Its antigen remains unknown.

13 Jbeta primers and 60 Vbeta primers were used for the PCR. This table comes from immunoSEQ multiplex PCR, and its TCRdb copy is limited to in-frame clones, with some not included. There are some 75,000 clones in the sample, with 0.83% held by the top ten. Study-wide results and caveats: A few V segments could not be told apart, such as TRBV6-2 and TRBV6-3, and were left out. Cytomegalovirus-associated TCR beta chains were listed, numbering over 150. Productive status was seen about 90% or about 30% of the time for most TCR beta V segments in an earlier analysis.

This CDR3 contains 11 residues. The germline V gene has CDR1 SQVTM and CDR2 ANQGSEA. V was cut by 1 base and J by 9 bases, with 10 bases left in between. The TCR originated in a boy aged 5-17 years in good health and CMV-seronegative. Sample: PBMCs. J is TRBJ2-7 and V is TRBV29-1; no reliable D call. The CDR3 here is CSVEVLQVQYF. CDR3 coding DNA: TGCAGCGTTGAAGTGCTGCAGGTGCAGTACTTC.